Listed below are T cell receptor beta chains from one sample, sequenced in a study of vaccination and CD4 T cells after COVID-19. In TCRdb, the PCR reads were re-called with MiXCR into one record per CDR3 protein. Among under 8,000 distinct CDR3 sequences listed, roughly a third were seen once. These receptors lack a known antigen. Input material: CD4+ T cells from blood, cultured in vitro. These receptors originate from a human donor in good health. CDR3s include the opening cysteine and the closing phenylalanine or tryptophan. The D gene is left open where the match is weak. Rows give clone size only sometimes, using once, few, many, or a class for an expanded clone.

j_call v_call d_call clone_size cdr3_nt cdr3_aa
TRBJ1-2 TRBV20-1 . few TGCAGTGCTAGAGCCGAACCGGGAGGCTACACCTTC CSARAEPGGYTF
TRBJ1-5 TRBV7-9 . . TGTGCCAGCAGTCAACGGGAAAGCAATCAGCCCCAGCATTTT CASSQRESNQPQHF
TRBJ1-1 TRBV20-1 . . TGCAGTGCTAGAGATGCACAGGAAGTAATCACTGAAGCTTTCTTT CSARDAQEVITEAFF
TRBJ2-1 TRBV5-1 TRBD1 once TGCGCCAGCAGCGCGGGACAGGACTACAATGAGCAGTTCTTC CASSAGQDYNEQFF
TRBJ2-1 TRBV7-2 . . TGTGCCAGCAGCTTAGCCTTTTACAATGAGCAGTTCTTC CASSLAFYNEQFF
TRBJ2-5 TRBV24-1 TRBD1 medium-sized TGTGCCACCAGTGATTACGGCAGGGGGAGAGAGACCCAGTACTTC CATSDYGRGRETQYF
TRBJ1-5 TRBV27 . . TGTGCCAGCAGCCAATGGACAGACGATCAGCCCCAGCATTTT CASSQWTDDQPQHF
TRBJ1-1 TRBV19 . . TGTGCCAGTAGCGCCGGGTCGGCGGGCGAGACTGAAGCTTTCTTT CASSAGSAGETEAFF
TRBJ2-3 TRBV27 . . TGTGCCAGCAATCCGGGAGTGGTTCCGGATACGCAGTATTTT CASNPGVVPDTQYF
TRBJ1-5 TRBV4-1 . . TGCGCCAGCAGCCAAGATAATACAGACCATCAGCCCCAGCATTTT CASSQDNTDHQPQHF
TRBJ1-2 TRBV19 . few TGTGCCAGTAGTATTGCAGGGAATTTTGGCTACACCTTC CASSIAGNFGYTF
TRBJ2-5 TRBV7-2 TRBD2 . TGTGCCAGCAGCTTAAGTCTAGCGGGAGGGCCGAGGGCGGAGACCCAGTACTTC CASSLSLAGGPRAETQYF
TRBJ2-1 TRBV7-3 . . TGTGCCAGCAGCCCCGAGGGGCGGGAGCAGTTCTTC CASSPEGREQFF
TRBJ2-7 TRBV7-2 TRBD2 . TGTGCCAGCAGCTTCCTACCCGGAGTAGCGGGAGACCACGAGCAGTACTTC CASSFLPGVAGDHEQYF
TRBJ1-2 TRBV2 . . TGTGCCAGCACCCTCGCCGAGGCTTTCGGTGGCTACACCTTC CASTLAEAFGGYTF
TRBJ2-7 TRBV30 TRBD1 . TGTGCCTGGAGTGTCCACAGGGGAGACCCAACCTACGAGCAGTACTTC CAWSVHRGDPTYEQYF
TRBJ1-5 TRBV28 . . TGTGCCAGCATCCCTGGGGGGACGGGTCAGCCCCAGCATTTT CASIPGGTGQPQHF
TRBJ1-2 TRBV20-1 . medium-sized TGCACCGTCACCGGGACGGATAACTATGGCTACACCTTC CTVTGTDNYGYTF
TRBJ2-3 TRBV27 TRBD2 . TGTGCCAGCAGTTCCCTCGCAGCGGGAGTAATGACAGATACGCAGTATTTT CASSSLAAGVMTDTQYF
TRBJ2-5 TRBV18 . . TGTGCCAGCTCTCAGGGACCCCAAGAGACCCAGTACTTC CASSQGPQETQYF
TRBJ1-5 TRBV6-1 TRBD1 few TGTGCCAGCAGTGGACAGGGGAACAGGGCCAATCAGCCCCAGCATTTT CASSGQGNRANQPQHF
TRBJ1-1 TRBV6-5 TRBD1 . TGTGCCAGCAGTTACGGGGACAGCCGAGGGCTGAACACTGAAGCTTTCTTT CASSYGDSRGLNTEAFF
TRBJ1-1 TRBV6-2/TRBV6-3 . . TGTGCCAGCAAAGTGGGGGGTTACACTGAAGCTTTCTTT CASKVGGYTEAFF
TRBJ1-2 TRBV18 . . TGTGCCAGCTCACCACCGGGACCTGGCTATGGCTACACCTTC CASSPPGPGYGYTF
TRBJ2-5 TRBV21-1 . . TGTGCCAGCAGCTCGACTAGCGGGAGGATTACCCAGTACTTC CASSSTSGRITQYF
TRBJ2-1 TRBV2 . . TGTGCCAGCAGAGTATACGGCAATGAGCAGTTCTTC CASRVYGNEQFF
TRBJ2-7 TRBV27 TRBD2 few TGTGCCAGCAGTGGCGGACTAGCGGGATACGAGCAGTACTTC CASSGGLAGYEQYF
TRBJ2-7 TRBV6-2/TRBV6-3 . . TGTGCCAGCAGCCCCGGGACGCAGTACGAGCAGTACTTC CASSPGTQYEQYF